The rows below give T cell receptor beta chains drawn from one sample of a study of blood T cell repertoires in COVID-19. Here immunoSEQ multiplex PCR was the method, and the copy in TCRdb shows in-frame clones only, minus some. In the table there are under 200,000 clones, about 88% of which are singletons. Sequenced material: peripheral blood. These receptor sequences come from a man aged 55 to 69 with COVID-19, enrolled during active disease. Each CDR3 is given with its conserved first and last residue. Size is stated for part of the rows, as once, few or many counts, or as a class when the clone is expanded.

CDR3 protein: CASSHVAETQYF
clone size: -
V gene: TRBV3-1/TRBV3-2
J gene: TRBJ2-5

CDR3 protein: CASSQDSRGGNYGYTF
clone size: -
V gene: TRBV4-3
J gene: TRBJ1-2

CDR3 protein: CASSLVGREGGNEQFF
clone size: -
V gene: TRBV5-1
J gene: TRBJ2-1

CDR3 protein: CASSQRASGNTIYF
clone size: once
V gene: TRBV3-1/TRBV3-2
J gene: TRBJ1-3

CDR3 protein: CASKRGGQETQYF
clone size: -
V gene: TRBV28
J gene: TRBJ2-5

CDR3 protein: CASLYYSNQPQHF
clone size: -
V gene: TRBV5-4
J gene: TRBJ1-5

CDR3 protein: CASRREGNTEAFF
clone size: -
V gene: TRBV7-3
J gene: TRBJ1-1

CDR3 protein: CASSPRIGRNEETQYF
clone size: -
V gene: TRBV18
J gene: TRBJ2-5

CDR3 protein: CATSDEGQGQETQYF
clone size: once
V gene: TRBV24-1
J gene: TRBJ2-5

CDR3 protein: CAISALGQSYSNQPQHF
clone size: -
V gene: TRBV15
J gene: TRBJ1-5

CDR3 protein: CASSPKDRAGNTIYF
clone size: -
V gene: TRBV27
J gene: TRBJ1-3

CDR3 protein: CASSLQGNTEAFF
clone size: -
V gene: TRBV7-2
J gene: TRBJ1-1

CDR3 protein: CASSLDIGGTGGYEQYF
clone size: -
V gene: TRBV5-8
J gene: TRBJ2-7

CDR3 protein: CASSSSDSYNEQFF
clone size: -
V gene: TRBV27
J gene: TRBJ2-1

CDR3 protein: CASSLQGVGGYTF
clone size: few
V gene: TRBV12-3/TRBV12-4
J gene: TRBJ1-2

CDR3 protein: CASSASLPGLALRNEQFF
clone size: -
V gene: TRBV2
J gene: TRBJ2-1

CDR3 protein: CASSSLRDRVSYNEQFF
clone size: -
V gene: TRBV5-1
J gene: TRBJ2-1

CDR3 protein: CSVEDFGGRGYNEQFF
clone size: once
V gene: TRBV29-1
J gene: TRBJ2-1

CDR3 protein: CATRGSTGGGGTEAFF
clone size: -
V gene: TRBV24-1
J gene: TRBJ1-1

CDR3 protein: CASSFIVVAGVYNEQFF
clone size: -
V gene: TRBV7-2
J gene: TRBJ2-1

CDR3 protein: CASRAGQGGNYGYTF
clone size: -
V gene: TRBV2
J gene: TRBJ1-2

CDR3 protein: CASSLWAKTEAFF
clone size: once
V gene: TRBV5-6
J gene: TRBJ1-1

CDR3 protein: CSARRADEAFF
clone size: -
V gene: TRBV20-1
J gene: TRBJ1-1

CDR3 protein: CASSASGHNYEQYF
clone size: -
V gene: TRBV7-9
J gene: TRBJ2-7

CDR3 protein: CASSVGRGHKGGTEAFF
clone size: once
V gene: TRBV9
J gene: TRBJ1-1

CDR3 protein: CASSTGGQGYGNTIYF
clone size: -
V gene: TRBV19
J gene: TRBJ1-3

CDR3 protein: CASSPQGPDTEAFF
clone size: -
V gene: TRBV7-2
J gene: TRBJ1-1

CDR3 protein: CASSQEGAGIYGYTF
clone size: -
V gene: TRBV3-1/TRBV3-2
J gene: TRBJ1-2

CDR3 protein: CASKGGGGHNGYTF
clone size: -
V gene: TRBV19
J gene: TRBJ1-2

CDR3 protein: CASSQSADLSYGYTF
clone size: -
V gene: TRBV4-2
J gene: TRBJ1-2

CDR3 protein: CASSLVVGRAWNEQFF
clone size: -
V gene: TRBV5-4
J gene: TRBJ2-1

CDR3 protein: CASSWGGEYEQYF
clone size: many
V gene: TRBV12-3/TRBV12-4
J gene: TRBJ2-7

CDR3 protein: CASSIRTGETDTQYF
clone size: -
V gene: TRBV7-2
J gene: TRBJ2-3

CDR3 protein: CASSFEAPGEQFF
clone size: -
V gene: TRBV12-3/TRBV12-4
J gene: TRBJ2-1